This TCR beta chain appears in the sequencing data of a study of T and B cells in COVID-19 patients. Study-level findings and limits: The recovered cohort had about 2,300 exclusive TCR clusters, including some 33 low generation probability clusters.

V was trimmed by 3 bases and J by 4 bases, leaving 12 bases between them. The CDR3 contains 14 residues. Germline CDR1 reads LNHDA; CDR2 reads SQIVND (reference sequence). BIOMED2 TRB-A/B primer pools were used in multiplex TRB PCR. One entry per CDR3 protein, called by TCRdb with MiXCR from the multiplex PCR reads. Of some 10,000 distinct CDR3 sequences in the sample, almost 30% were seen once. This clonotype appeared a few times. What it recognizes is unknown. From blood, about 250-500 ng of genomic DNA served as TRB template. The rearrangement uses TRBV19 and TRBJ1-1; no clear D. The specimen was blood. This receptor was identified in a human donor who had recovered from COVID-19. The DNA of the CDR3 is TGTGCCAGTAGTATGACGGCCCGGGCCACTGAAGCTTTCTTT. It encodes CASSMTARATEAFF. The full variable domain, rest sourced from reference TRBV19 and TRBJ1-1, is DGGITQSPKYLFRKEGQNVTLSCEQNLNHDAMYWYRQDPGQGLRLIYYSQIVNDFQKGDIAEGYSVSREKKESFPLTVTSAQKNPTAFYLCASSMTARATEAFFGQGTRLTVV.